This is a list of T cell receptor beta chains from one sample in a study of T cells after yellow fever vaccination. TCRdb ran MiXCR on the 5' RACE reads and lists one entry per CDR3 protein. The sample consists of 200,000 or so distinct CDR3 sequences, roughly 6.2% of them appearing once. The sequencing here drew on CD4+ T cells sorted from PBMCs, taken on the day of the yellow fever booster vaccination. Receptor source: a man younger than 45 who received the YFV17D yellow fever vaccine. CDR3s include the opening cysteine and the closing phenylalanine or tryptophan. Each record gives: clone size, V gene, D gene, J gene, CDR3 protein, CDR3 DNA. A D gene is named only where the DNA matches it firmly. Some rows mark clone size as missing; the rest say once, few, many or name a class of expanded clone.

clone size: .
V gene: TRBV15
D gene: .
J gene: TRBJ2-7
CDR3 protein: CATSREISEQYF
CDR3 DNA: TGTGCCACCAGCAGAGAAATCAGCGAGCAGTACTTC

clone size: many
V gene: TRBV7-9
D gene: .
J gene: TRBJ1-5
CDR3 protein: CASSQNEAQPQHF
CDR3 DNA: TGTGCCAGCAGCCAGAATGAGGCTCAGCCCCAGCATTTT

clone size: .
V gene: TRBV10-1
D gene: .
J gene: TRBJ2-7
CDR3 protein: CASSEGGWREQYF
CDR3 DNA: TGCGCCAGCAGTGAGGGAGGTTGGAGGGAGCAGTACTTC

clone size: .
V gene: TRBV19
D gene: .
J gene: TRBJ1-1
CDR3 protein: CASSIDGNTEAFF
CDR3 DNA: TGTGCCAGTAGTATAGATGGGAACACTGAAGCTTTCTTT

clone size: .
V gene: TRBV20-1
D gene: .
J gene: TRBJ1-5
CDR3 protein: CSASTPRIDQPQHF
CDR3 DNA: TGCAGTGCTTCCACCCCGCGAATCGATCAGCCCCAGCATTTT

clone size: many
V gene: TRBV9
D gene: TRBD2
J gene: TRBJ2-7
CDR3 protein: CASSLGTSRTYEQYF
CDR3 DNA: TGTGCCAGCAGCCTTGGGACTAGCCGCACCTACGAGCAGTACTTC

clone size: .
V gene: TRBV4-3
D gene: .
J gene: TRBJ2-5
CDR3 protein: CASSQDSGHPGETQYF
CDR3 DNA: TGCGCCAGCAGCCAAGATTCGGGGCATCCGGGAGAGACCCAGTACTTC

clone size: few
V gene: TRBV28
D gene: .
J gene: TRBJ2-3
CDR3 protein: CASSSSRIATDTQYF
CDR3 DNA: TGTGCCAGCAGTTCCTCCCGGATCGCTACAGATACGCAGTATTTT

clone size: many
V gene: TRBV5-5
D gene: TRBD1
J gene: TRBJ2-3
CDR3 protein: CASSGDSDTDTQYF
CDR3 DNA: TGTGCCAGCAGCGGGGACAGCGACACAGATACGCAGTATTTT

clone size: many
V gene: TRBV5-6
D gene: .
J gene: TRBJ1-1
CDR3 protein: CASSLNANTEAFF
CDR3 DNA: TGTGCCAGCAGCTTGAACGCGAACACTGAAGCTTTCTTT

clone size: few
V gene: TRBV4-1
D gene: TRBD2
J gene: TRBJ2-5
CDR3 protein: CASSRSSPGTSLETQYF
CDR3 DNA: TGCGCCAGCAGCCGATCCTCCCCGGGGACTAGTCTTGAGACCCAGTACTTC

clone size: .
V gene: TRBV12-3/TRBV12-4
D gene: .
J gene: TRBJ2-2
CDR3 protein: CASSPPGHYTGELFF
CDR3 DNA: TGTGCCAGCAGTCCTCCGGGACATTACACCGGGGAGCTGTTTTTT

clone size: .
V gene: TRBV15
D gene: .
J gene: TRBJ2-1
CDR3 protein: CATSREKGYGNNEQFF
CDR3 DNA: TGTGCCACCAGCAGAGAAAAGGGCTATGGGAACAATGAGCAGTTCTTC

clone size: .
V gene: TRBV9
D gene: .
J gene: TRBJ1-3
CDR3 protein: CASSVAGAGPHTIYF
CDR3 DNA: TGTGCCAGCAGCGTAGCGGGGGCCGGTCCCCACACCATATATTTT

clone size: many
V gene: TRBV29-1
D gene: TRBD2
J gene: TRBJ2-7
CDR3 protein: CSVGSGESSYEQYF
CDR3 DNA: TGCAGCGTTGGAAGCGGGGAGAGCTCCTACGAGCAGTACTTC

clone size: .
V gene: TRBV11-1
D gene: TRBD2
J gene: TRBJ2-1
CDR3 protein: CASSSGLAGGLKPGGNEQFF
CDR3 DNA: TGTGCCAGCAGCTCGGGACTAGCGGGAGGACTCAAACCCGGGGGGAATGAGCAGTTCTTC

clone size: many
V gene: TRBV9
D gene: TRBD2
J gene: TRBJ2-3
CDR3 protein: CASSGTSGDTQYF
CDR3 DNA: TGTGCCAGCAGCGGAACTAGCGGAGATACGCAGTATTTT

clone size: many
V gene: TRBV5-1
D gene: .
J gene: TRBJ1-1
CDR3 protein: CASSLDSLPSAFF
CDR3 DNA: TGCGCCAGCAGCTTGGACAGCCTACCGTCGGCTTTCTTT

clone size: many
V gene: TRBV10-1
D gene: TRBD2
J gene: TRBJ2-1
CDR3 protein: CASSRTSGPSSYNEQFF
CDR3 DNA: TGCGCCAGCAGCCGGACTAGCGGGCCCAGCTCCTACAATGAGCAGTTCTTC

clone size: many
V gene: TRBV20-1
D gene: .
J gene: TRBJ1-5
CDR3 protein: CSASLTRNLGSNQPQHF
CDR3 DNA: TGCAGTGCTAGTTTAACGCGGAACCTCGGTAGCAATCAGCCCCAGCATTTT

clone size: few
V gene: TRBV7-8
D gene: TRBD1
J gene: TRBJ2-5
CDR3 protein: CASSAGTGFQTQYF
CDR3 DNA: TGTGCCAGCAGCGCAGGGACAGGGTTTCAGACCCAGTACTTC

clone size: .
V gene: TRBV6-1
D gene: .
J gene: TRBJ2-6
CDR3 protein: CASSEVGSGANVLTF
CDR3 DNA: TGTGCCAGCAGTGAAGTGGGGTCCGGGGCCAACGTCCTGACTTTC

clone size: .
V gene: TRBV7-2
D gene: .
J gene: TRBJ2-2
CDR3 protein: CASRGGPNTGELFF
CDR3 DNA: TGTGCCAGCAGGGGGGGCCCAAACACCGGGGAGCTGTTTTTT

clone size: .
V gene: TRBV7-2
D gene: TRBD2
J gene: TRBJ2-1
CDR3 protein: CASSLGGGGSYNEQFF
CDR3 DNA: TGTGCCAGCAGCTTAGGTGGCGGGGGTTCCTACAATGAGCAGTTCTTC

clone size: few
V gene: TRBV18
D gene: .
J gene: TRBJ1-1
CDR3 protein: CASSPTTGTNTEAFF
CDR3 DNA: TGTGCCAGCTCACCAACGACTGGGACGAACACTGAAGCTTTCTTT

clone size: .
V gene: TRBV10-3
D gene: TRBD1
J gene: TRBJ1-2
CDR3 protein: CAISESRTGALINGYTF
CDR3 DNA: TGTGCCATCAGTGAGTCCCGAACAGGGGCGCTTATTAATGGCTACACCTTC

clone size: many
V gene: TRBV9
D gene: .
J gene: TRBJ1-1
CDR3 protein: CASSATSDTEAFF
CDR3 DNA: TGTGCCAGCAGCGCCACATCAGACACTGAAGCTTTCTTT

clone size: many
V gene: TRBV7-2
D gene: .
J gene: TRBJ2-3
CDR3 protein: CASSIFGGKAQYF
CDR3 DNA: TGTGCCAGCAGCATATTCGGCGGCAAAGCGCAGTATTTT

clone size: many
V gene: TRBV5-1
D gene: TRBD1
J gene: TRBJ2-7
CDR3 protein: CASSRSGQVYEQYF
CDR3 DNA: TGCGCCAGCAGCCGATCGGGACAGGTCTACGAGCAGTACTTC

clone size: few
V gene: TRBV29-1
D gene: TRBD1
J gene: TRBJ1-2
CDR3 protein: CSVEDGTGPHGYTF
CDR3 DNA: TGCAGCGTTGAAGATGGGACAGGGCCTCATGGCTACACCTTC

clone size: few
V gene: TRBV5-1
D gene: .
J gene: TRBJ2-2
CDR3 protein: CASTTSVGSTGELFF
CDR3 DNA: TGCGCCAGCACAACATCGGTAGGGAGCACCGGGGAGCTGTTTTTT

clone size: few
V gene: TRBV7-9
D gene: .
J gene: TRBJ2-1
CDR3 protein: CASGSGTSSNEQFF
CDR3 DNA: TGTGCCAGCGGCAGCGGGACATCCTCCAATGAGCAGTTCTTC

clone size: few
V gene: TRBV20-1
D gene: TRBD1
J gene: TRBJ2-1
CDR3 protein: CSAHDRGGHNEQFF
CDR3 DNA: TGCAGTGCCCATGACAGGGGGGGGCACAATGAGCAGTTCTTC

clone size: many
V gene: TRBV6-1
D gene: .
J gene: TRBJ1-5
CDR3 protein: CASSANSNQPQHF
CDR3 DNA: TGTGCCAGCAGTGCGAATAGCAATCAGCCCCAGCATTTT

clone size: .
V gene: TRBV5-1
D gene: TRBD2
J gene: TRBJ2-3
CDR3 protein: CASILQPSGSSTADTQYF
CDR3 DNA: TGCGCCAGCATCTTGCAGCCTAGCGGGAGCAGTACGGCGGATACGCAGTATTTT

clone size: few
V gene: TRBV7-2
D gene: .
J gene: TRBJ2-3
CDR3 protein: CASSLGAPSTDTQYF
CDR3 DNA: TGTGCCAGCAGCTTAGGAGCGCCCAGCACAGATACGCAGTATTTT

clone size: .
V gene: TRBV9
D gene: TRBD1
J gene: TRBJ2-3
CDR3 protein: CASSVGGGATRDTQYF
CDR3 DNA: TGTGCCAGCAGCGTAGGAGGGGGCGCGACAAGAGATACGCAGTATTTT

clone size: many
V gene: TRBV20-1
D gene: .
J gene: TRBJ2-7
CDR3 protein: CSARDPPYEQYF
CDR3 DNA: TGCAGTGCTAGAGATCCCCCCTACGAGCAGTACTTC

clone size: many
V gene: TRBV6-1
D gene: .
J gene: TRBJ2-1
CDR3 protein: CASSPLDHNYEQFF
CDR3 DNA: TGTGCCAGCAGTCCTCTGGACCACAATTATGAGCAGTTCTTC

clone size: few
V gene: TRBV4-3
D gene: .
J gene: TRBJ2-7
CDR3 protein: CASSQGRNSYEQYF
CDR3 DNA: TGCGCCAGCAGCCAAGGACGGAACTCCTACGAGCAGTACTTC

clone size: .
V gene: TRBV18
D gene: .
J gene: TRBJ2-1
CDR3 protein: CASSTDIYNEQFF
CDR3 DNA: TGTGCCAGCTCAACGGACATCTACAATGAGCAGTTCTTC

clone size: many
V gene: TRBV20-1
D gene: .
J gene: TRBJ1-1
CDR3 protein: CSAGTSNTEAFF
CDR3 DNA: TGCAGTGCGGGGACCTCGAACACTGAAGCTTTCTTT

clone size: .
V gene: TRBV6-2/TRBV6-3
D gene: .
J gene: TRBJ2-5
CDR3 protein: CASSHRDQTQYF
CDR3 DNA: TGTGCCAGCAGTCACAGGGATCAGACCCAGTACTTC

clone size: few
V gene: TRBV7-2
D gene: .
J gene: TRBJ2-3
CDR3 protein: CASSYVEGTQYF
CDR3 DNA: TGTGCCAGCAGTTACGTAGAGGGTACGCAGTATTTT